What follows are 28 T cell receptor beta chains derived from one specimen sequenced in a study of blood T cell repertoires in COVID-19. Produced via immunoSEQ multiplex PCR; TCRdb's table is partial and in-frame only. The sample has 250,000 to 300,000 clones; 70% to 90% are singletons. The sample comprised peripheral blood. The receptors were gathered from a woman in her 70s with COVID-19, enrolled during active disease.

V is TRBV18 and J is TRBJ1-2; 11 bases align to TRBD1. Germline V lookup: CDR1 KGHSH, CDR2 LQKENI. J gave up 6 bases and V 3 bases, and 0 bases lay outside the gene matches. There are 13 residues in the CDR3. The CDR3 is CASSPDRGHGYTF. The CDR3 DNA sequence: TGTGCCAGCTCACCGGACAGGGGGCATGGCTACACCTTC.

The V call is TRBV15, the J call TRBJ1-5; maybe TRBD1 (6 bases). Trimming left V 3 bases short and J 7 bases short, with 16 bases between. This CDR3 comprises 15 residues. Germline V gene lookup returns CDR1 LNHNV and CDR2 YYDKDF (reference sequence). CDR3 region: CATSREQTGGQPQHF. The CDR3 region has the DNA TGTGCCACCAGCAGGGAACAGACAGGTGGGCAGCCCCAGCATTTT. Full variable domain (rest looked up from reference TRBV15 and TRBJ1-5): DAMVIQNPRYQVTQFGKPVTLSCSQTLNHNVMYWYQQKSSQAPKLLFHYYDKDFNNEADTPDNFQSRRPNTSFCFLDIRSPGLGDTAMYLCATSREQTGGQPQHFGDGTRLSIL.

This clone was found a few times. The chain combines TRBV20-1 with TRBJ1-2; D remains unclear. Germline CDR1 is DFQATT and CDR2 is SNEGSKA (reference sequence). There are 11 residues in the CDR3. Trimming took off 7 bases at V and 5 bases at J, with 11 bases between the two ends. CDR3 loop: CSVRGGYGYTF. The CDR3 DNA reads TGCAGTGTCAGAGGAGGGTATGGCTACACCTTC.

Remarks on this clone: The sample carries other DNA sequences with the same CDR3. The gene calls are TRBV24-1 and TRBJ1-4; 9 bases are a match to TRBD1. V was clipped by 4 bases and J by 8 bases; unmatched bases: 7. Germline CDR1 and CDR2: KGHDR and SFDVKD. The CDR3 length is 15 residues. The CDR3 DNA reads as TGTGCCACCAGTGACTCACAGGGGGCCGGGGAAAAACTGTTTTTT. This codes for CATSDSQGAGEKLFF.

The rearrangement joins TRBV24-1 to TRBJ2-5; 10 bases are shared with TRBD2. The V gene end was trimmed by 3 bases and the J gene end by 8 bases; junction bases not matched to a gene: 11. The CDR3 runs 16 residues. The germline CDR1 and CDR2 sequences are KGHDR and SFDVKD. CDR3 amino acids: CATSDPTSGEDGTQYF. The CDR3 DNA is TGTGCCACCAGTGATCCAACTAGCGGGGAGGACGGCACCCAGTACTTC.

Points on this clone: The same CDR3 arises from other DNA sequences in this sample as well. The rearrangement uses TRBV7-2 and TRBJ1-1; tentative D call: TRBD1 (5 bases). Germline CDR1 reads SGHTA; CDR2 reads FQGNSA. The CDR3 loop spans 13 amino acids. V was cut by 6 bases and J by 1 base, with 9 bases left in between. CDR3 bases: TGTGCCAGCAGACTCGACAGGAACACTGAAGCTTTCTTT. Amino acids: CASRLDRNTEAFF. Full variable domain (remainder filled in from reference TRBV7-2 and TRBJ1-1): GAGVSQSPSNKVTEKGKDVELRCDPISGHTALYWYRQSLGQGLEFLIYFQGNSAPDKSGLPSDRFSAERTGGSVSTLTIQRTQQEDSAVYLCASRLDRNTEAFFGQGTRLTVV.

The chain couples TRBV18 to TRBJ2-3, with TRBD1 as a possible D gene (6 bases). The CDR3 has 15 amino acids. CDR1 and CDR2 (germline): KGHSH, LQKENI. V lost 2 bases and J lost 5, with 14 bases in between. The CDR3 region has the DNA TGTGCCAGCTCACCAATACAGGGAGCCGGAGATACGCAGTATTTT. Translating gives CASSPIQGAGDTQYF.

The chain carries TRBV30 and TRBJ2-1; weak D call: TRBD2 (6 bases). The V gene lost 0 bases and the J gene lost 7 bases, with 13 bases spanning the gap. Germline V gene sequence: CDR1 GTSNPN, CDR2 SVGIG (reference sequence). This CDR3 is 14 amino acids long. This CDR3 is CAWSVIAAGNEQFF. In DNA form, the CDR3 reads TGTGCCTGGAGTGTAATAGCGGCGGGTAATGAGCAGTTCTTC.

This sequence joins TRBV28 and TRBJ2-1; perhaps TRBD1 as D (6 bases). V was shortened by 6 bases and J by 7 bases, with 19 bases between the two germline ends. The germline gives CDR1 MDHEN, CDR2 SYDVKM. The CDR3 has 15 residues. CDR3 nucleotides: TGTGCCAGCAGCTCTCGAGGGGGTACCTCAAATGAGCAGTTCTTC. Its translation: CASSSRGGTSNEQFF.

The chain uses TRBV21-1 and TRBJ2-1; the table's D gene call, TRBD2, was not cross checked with the DNA. TRBV21-1 is noted as a pseudogene. The CDR3 length is 18 residues. CDR3 in amino acids: CASSKDVTSYPSYNEQFF. CDR3 DNA sequence: TGTGCCAGCAGCAAAGATGTGACTAGCTACCCCTCCTACAATGAGCAGTTCTTC.

V gene TRBV5-1 combines with J gene TRBJ1-3; D unclear. Trimming removed 0 bases at V and 2 bases at J, with 9 bases between. From germline, CDR1 is SGHRS and CDR2 YFSETQ. This CDR3 contains 15 residues. The CDR3 nucleotides read TGCGCCAGCAGCTTGGAGAGGGTTGCTGGAAACACCATATATTTT. Translated, it gives CASSLERVAGNTIYF.

V gene TRBV29-1 combines with J gene TRBJ1-6, with TRBD1 identical over 8 bases. CDR1 and CDR2 from the germline V gene are SQVTM and ANQGSEA. This CDR3 contains 14 residues. The ends lost 6 bases at V and 7 bases at J; junction bases unmatched: 8. In DNA, the CDR3 is TGCAGCGTGGCCGGACAGGGCTCCAATTCACCCCTCCACTTT. Translating it yields CSVAGQGSNSPLHF.

The chain couples TRBV7-2 to TRBJ2-1, with 8 bases that match TRBD2. The CDR3 runs to 15 residues. Germline V gene lookup returns CDR1 SGHTA and CDR2 FQGNSA. Unmatched junction bases numbered 4, after V lost 0 bases and J lost 6 bases. CDR3 sequence (DNA): TGTGCCAGCAGCTTAGCCGGGACTAGTGGCAATGAGCAGTTCTTC. Amino acid sequence: CASSLAGTSGNEQFF.

This clone was seen once. This sequence joins TRBV5-6 and TRBJ1-4, with TRBD1 identical over 11 bases. This CDR3 has 16 amino acids. Germline V gene lookup returns CDR1 SGHDT and CDR2 YYEEEE. The V and J ends lost 3 bases and 5 bases, in that order; junction bases with no gene match: 6. As DNA, the CDR3 is TGTGCCAGCAGCTCAGGTTGGACAGGGGGCAATGAAAAACTGTTTTTT. Encoded protein: CASSSGWTGGNEKLFF.

The chain uses TRBV6-2 or TRBV6-3 and TRBJ2-3; no clear D gene. The length of the CDR3 is 16 residues. V was trimmed by 4 bases and J by 5 bases, leaving 19 bases between them. CDR1 and CDR2 from the germline V gene are MNHEY and SVGEGT. This CDR3 reads CASSSPSQSPRDTQYF. The CDR3 region has the DNA TGTGCCAGCAGTTCCCCTAGTCAGTCCCCCCGAGATACGCAGTATTTT.

The chain joins TRBV6-2 or TRBV6-3 to TRBJ2-3, with 9 bases that match TRBD2. Germline V gene sequence: CDR1 MNHEY, CDR2 SVGEGT. The CDR3 has 15 residues. With 3 bases clipped from V and 5 bases from J, the junction kept 6 bases outside the gene matches. The CDR3 here is CASSYPGLAVDTQYF. CDR3 nucleotide sequence: TGTGCCAGCAGTTATCCGGGACTAGCTGTAGATACGCAGTATTTT.

This clone was seen a few times. The genes are TRBV24-1 and TRBJ2-7; 9 bases agree with TRBD1. CDR1 is KGHDR, CDR2 SFDVKD, per germline. The CDR3 length is 13 residues. V lost 12 bases, J lost 1 base, and 6 bases stayed unmatched. CDR3 DNA: TGTGCCGGAGGACAGGGGTCTTCCTACGAGCAGTACTTC. The encoded protein is CAGGQGSSYEQYF.

The rearrangement joins TRBV5-6 to TRBJ2-7, with TRBD2 matching over 8 bases. CDR3 size: 15 residues. Germline V gene sequence: CDR1 SGHDT, CDR2 YYEEEE. J was trimmed by 2 bases and V by 1 base; bases with no gene match: 5. CDR3 sequence reads: CASSLRGGEAYEQYF. The CDR3 nucleotides are TGTGCCAGCAGCTTGCGGGGGGGAGAGGCCTACGAGCAGTACTTC.

This chain connects TRBV12-2 to TRBJ1-1; TRBD1 was called by the table and not checked on the DNA. TRBV12-2 is annotated as a pseudogene. This CDR3 has 14 amino acids. CDR3 amino acids: CASRLVALNTEAFF. The CDR3 nucleotides are TGTGCAAGTCGCTTAGTGGCTTTGAACACTGAAGCTTTCTTT.

This rearrangement joins TRBV27 to TRBJ1-2, with 11 positions matching TRBD1. The CDR3 runs 15 residues. From germline, CDR1 is MNHEY and CDR2 SMNVEV (reference sequence). V gave up 3 bases and J gave up 7 bases; unmatched junction bases: 7. CDR3 amino acids: CASSFESGQGGGYTF. The DNA for the CDR3 is TGTGCCAGCAGTTTTGAGTCGGGACAGGGGGGTGGCTACACCTTC.

The chain carries TRBV2 and TRBJ2-2, with 8 nucleotides matching TRBD1. CDR3 length equals 15 residues. The trim removed 7 bases at V and 6 bases at J, leaving 10 bases unmatched. Germline CDR1 is SNHLY and CDR2 is FYNNEI. CDR3 nucleotides: TGTGCCAGCATTGCCGTGACAGGGGTCCCCGGGGAGCTGTTTTTT. Its protein product is CASIAVTGVPGELFF. Using reference TRBV2 and TRBJ2-2 for the parts outside the CDR3, the full variable domain is EPEVTQTPSHQVTQMGQEVILRCVPISNHLYFYWYRQILGQKVEFLVSFYNNEISEKSEIFDDQFSVERPDGSNFTLKIRSTKLEDSAMYFCASIAVTGVPGELFFGEGSRLTVL.

The chain has TRBV7-2 and TRBJ1-2, with TRBD1 as a possible D gene (6 bases). The CDR3 has 15 residues. Germline V lookup: CDR1 SGHTA, CDR2 FQGNSA. Trimming cost V 4 bases and J 5 bases, with 17 bases left between them. CDR3: CASSSPPGTLYGYTF. CDR3 DNA: TGTGCCAGCAGCTCCCCTCCCGGGACACTGTATGGCTACACCTTC. Variable domain in full (rest from reference TRBV7-2 and TRBJ1-2): GAGVSQSPSNKVTEKGKDVELRCDPISGHTALYWYRQSLGQGLEFLIYFQGNSAPDKSGLPSDRFSAERTGGSVSTLTIQRTQQEDSAVYLCASSSPPGTLYGYTFGSGTRLTVV.

The genes are TRBV6-2 or TRBV6-3 and TRBJ2-3; maybe TRBD1 (5 bases). The CDR3 has 17 residues. Germline V gives CDR1 MNHEY, CDR2 SVGEGT. V lost 2 bases to trimming and J lost 2 bases, with 17 bases between them. The CDR3 reads CASSYTSGPHYTDTQYF. Written as DNA, the CDR3 is TGTGCCAGCAGTTACACCTCAGGGCCCCACTACACAGATACGCAGTATTTT.

This chain links TRBV29-1 with TRBJ2-5; 7 nucleotides agree with TRBD1. The CDR3 loop spans 12 amino acids. CDR1 is SQVTM, CDR2 ANQGSEA, per germline. V was clipped by 5 bases and J by 3 bases; unmatched bases: 3. The DNA for the CDR3 is TGCAGCGTTCCCGACAGGGAAGAGACCCAGTACTTC. Translated: CSVPDREETQYF. The whole variable domain, remainder taken from reference TRBV29-1 and TRBJ2-5, is SAVISQKPSRDICQRGTSLTIQCQVDSQVTMMFWYRQQPGQSLTLIATANQGSEATYESGFVIDKFPISRPNLTFSTLTVSNMSPEDSSIYLCSVPDREETQYFGPGTRLLVL.

The chain is built from TRBV5-1 and TRBJ2-7; 9 bases line up with TRBD2. Trimming removed 4 bases from V and 4 bases from J; junction bases left unmatched: 9. The CDR3 sequence is 15 residues long. The germline gives CDR1 SGHRS, CDR2 YFSETQ. The CDR3 DNA reads TGCGCCAGCAGCGTGATAGCGGGGGTGAGGTACGAGCAGTACTTC. It translates to CASSVIAGVRYEQYF.

The chain is built from TRBV28 and TRBJ2-1; TRBD2 matches 10 bases. Trimming removed 4 bases from V and 0 bases from J; junction bases left unmatched: 6. Germline-derived CDR1 and CDR2 are MDHEN and SYDVKM. This CDR3 spans 17 amino acids. The CDR3 nucleotides read TGTGCCAGCAGTTCTACTAGCGGGGCCCGCTCCTACAATGAGCAGTTCTTC. It is translated as CASSSTSGARSYNEQFF.

The V gene is TRBV4-2, the J gene TRBJ2-1; possible D gene TRBD2, 6 bases. V was shortened by 0 bases and J by 2 bases, with 8 bases between the two germline ends. The CDR3 extends over 15 amino acids. Germline V gene sequence: CDR1 LGHNA, CDR2 YNFKEQ. The CDR3: CASSQELAPYNEQFF. The CDR3 nucleotides read TGTGCCAGCAGCCAAGAACTAGCTCCCTACAATGAGCAGTTCTTC.

This clone was detected only a few times. V gene TRBV2 combines with J gene TRBJ1-2; 9 bases are shared with TRBD1. Germline V gene sequence: CDR1 SNHLY, CDR2 FYNNEI. The CDR3 consists of 17 residues. Trimming removed 1 base from V and 6 bases from J; junction bases left unmatched: 12. As DNA, the CDR3 is TGTGCCAGCAGTGAAGACACTACCGGGACAGGGTATGATGGCTACACCTTC. As protein: CASSEDTTGTGYDGYTF.